These 28 T cell receptor beta chains came from one sample sequenced in a study of T cells after yellow fever vaccination. TCRdb reprocessed the 5' RACE reads via MiXCR and lists one record per CDR3 protein. The profile shows approximately 300,000 distinct CDR3 sequences, 8.7% of them singletons. The source material was PBMCs, sampled on the day of the first yellow fever vaccination. The receptors were gathered from a man younger than 30 who received the YFV17D yellow fever vaccine.

This clonotype occurred a few times. The chain combines TRBV13 with TRBJ2-3; 14 nucleotides agree with TRBD2. In germline, CDR1 is PRHDT, CDR2 FYEKMQ (reference sequence). This CDR3 has 20 amino acids. After removal of 5 bases from V and 2 bases from J, the junction contained 15 bases not matched to a gene. As DNA, the CDR3 is TGTGCCAGCAGCCCGAGCCTCGGGACTAGCGGGGGCGACAACACAGATACGCAGTATTTT. Translated: CASSPSLGTSGGDNTDTQYF.

This clonotype turned up a few times. The V gene is TRBV6-1, the J gene TRBJ1-1; D uncertain. The germline V gene encodes CDR1 MNHNS and CDR2 SASEGT. The length of the CDR3 is 14 residues. V lost 7 bases to trimming and J lost 5 bases, with 17 bases between them. The CDR3 sequence is CASNNIGLGTEAFF. CDR3 nucleotides: TGTGCCAGCAATAATATCGGGTTGGGAACTGAAGCTTTCTTT.

This clonotype was detected ten times or more. The V call is TRBV28, the J call TRBJ2-3; D is uncertain. This CDR3 is built from 15 residues. Between the trimmed V and J ends, which lost 8 bases and 2 bases, there was a span of 17 bases. CDR1 MDHEN and CDR2 SYDVKM come from the germline V gene. The CDR3 DNA is TGTGCCAGCTCGATTGGCGCCAGCTCCACAGATACGCAGTATTTT. It codes for CASSIGASSTDTQYF.

This clonotype has a handful of counts. CDR3 sequence reads: CASSAGPSSGANVLTF. The CDR3 coding sequence is TGCGCCAGCAGCGCTGGACCCAGCTCTGGGGCCAACGTCCTGACTTTC. The genes are TRBV5-1 and TRBJ2-6; D gene unclear. The ends were cut back, 4 bases at V and 0 bases at J, with 11 bases in the middle. Per the germline V gene, CDR1 is SGHRS and CDR2 is YFSETQ. The CDR3 covers 16 residues.

The genes are TRBV5-1 and TRBJ2-3; D is possibly TRBD1 (5 bases). CDR1 and CDR2 (germline): SGHRS, YFSETQ. V lost 4 bases and J 0 bases, leaving 18 bases between the germline ends. The CDR3 has 17 amino acids. As DNA, the CDR3 is TGCGCCAGCAGCCCCCAGCGTGGGGCCGCTAGCACAGATACGCAGTATTTT. It specifies CASSPQRGAASTDTQYF.

The chain carries TRBV13 and TRBJ1-5; D is undetermined. Trimming left V 0 bases short and J 2 bases short, with 5 bases between. The germline CDR1 and CDR2 sequences are PRHDT and FYEKMQ (reference sequence). The CDR3 totals 14 residues. CDR3 sequence reads: CASSLGIGNQPQHF. The CDR3 bases are TGTGCCAGCAGCTTAGGTATAGGCAATCAGCCCCAGCATTTT.

This sequence joins TRBV28 and TRBJ2-7, with TRBD1 matching 9 bases. The CDR3 spans 15 residues. CDR1 and CDR2 (germline): MDHEN, SYDVKM. Trimming cost V 7 bases and J 4 bases; bases outside gene matches: 11. CDR3 bases: TGTGCCAGCAATTCCGGACAGGGGCTCCCTTACGAGCAGTACGTC. Translation gives CASNSGQGLPYEQYV.

This clonotype was seen more than once but under ten times. V and J are TRBV5-1 and TRBJ2-4; D is tentatively TRBD1 or TRBD2 (6 bases each). Germline CDR1 SGHRS, CDR2 YFSETQ. This CDR3 comprises 13 residues. Trimming shortened V by 1 base and J by 8 bases, and 10 bases separated the two germline ends. This CDR3 is CASSLLGGHIQYF. DNA of the CDR3: TGCGCCAGCAGCTTGTTGGGGGGCCACATTCAGTACTTC.

This clonotype occurred a few times. In nucleotides, the CDR3 is TGTGCCAGCCGGACAGGGAGAAGTCAGCCCCAGCATTTT. This encodes CASRTGRSQPQHF. The J gene is TRBJ1-5, the V gene TRBV6-2 or TRBV6-3; 8 bases fit TRBD1. CDR3 length: 13 residues. V was pared by 8 bases and J by 6 bases, with 6 bases of the junction left unmatched. The germline V gene has CDR1 MNHEY and CDR2 SVGEGT.

The J gene is TRBJ1-5, the V gene TRBV12-5, with no clear D. CDR1 and CDR2 from the germline V gene are LGHNT and FRNRAP. Trimming removed 0 bases from V and 4 bases from J, with 7 bases in between. This CDR3 has 14 residues. For the CDR3, the DNA is TGTGCTAGTGGTTTGGTACCGGGAAATCAGCCCCAGCATTTT. This translates into CASGLVPGNQPQHF.

This clonotype was seen only a few times. The V gene is TRBV6-2 or TRBV6-3, the J gene TRBJ1-2, with D perhaps matching TRBD1 (5 bases). The V gene lost 2 bases and the J gene lost 2 bases, with 6 bases spanning the gap. The germline CDR1 and CDR2 sequences are MNHEY and SVGEGT. The CDR3 runs to 13 residues. The CDR3 region is CASSYRQNYGYTF. The CDR3 nucleotides are TGTGCCAGCAGTTACAGACAGAACTATGGCTACACCTTC.

This chain joins TRBV27 and TRBJ2-7; the D gene is possibly TRBD2 (6 bases). Germline-derived CDR1 and CDR2 are MNHEY and SMNVEV (reference sequence). V lost 6 bases to trimming and J lost 0 bases, with 18 bases between them. This CDR3 contains 16 residues. The CDR3 sequence: CASSSLLEGNSYEQYF. The CDR3 DNA sequence: TGTGCCAGCAGCTCTCTGTTGGAGGGAAACTCCTACGAGCAGTACTTC.

This clonotype showed up just a few times. The V and J genes are TRBV20-1 and TRBJ2-3; TRBD2 matches at 9 bases. From germline, CDR1 is DFQATT and CDR2 SNEGSKA (reference sequence). V shed 4 bases, J shed 3 bases, and the junction held 5 bases outside the gene matches. The CDR3 consists of 14 residues. The CDR3 sequence is CSAKSSGATDTQYF. DNA of the CDR3: TGCAGTGCTAAATCTAGCGGGGCGACAGATACGCAGTATTTT.

This clonotype has just a few counts. The rearrangement uses TRBV3-1 and TRBJ2-7, with 7 bases lining up with TRBD2. V was pared by 0 bases and J by 0 bases, with 5 bases of the junction left unmatched. The CDR3 totals 16 residues. Germline V lookup: CDR1 LGHDT, CDR2 YNNKEL (reference sequence). As DNA, the CDR3 is TGTGCCAGCAGCCAAGACTCGGGCGGGGGCTCCTACGAGCAGTACGTC. Protein product: CASSQDSGGGSYEQYV.

This clonotype was observed at least ten times. The rearrangement uses TRBV4-2 and TRBJ2-1; D is uncertain. This CDR3 has 14 residues. Per the germline V gene, CDR1 is LGHNA and CDR2 is YNFKEQ. V shed 0 bases and J shed 4 bases, with 7 bases lying between them. CDR3 bases: TGTGCCAGCAGCCAAGATCGAGGTTACAATGAGCAGTTCTTC. It codes for CASSQDRGYNEQFF.

This clonotype was counted only a few times. V and J are TRBV7-2 and TRBJ2-2; D not resolved. CDR1 and CDR2 from the germline V gene are SGHTA and FQGNSA. Trimming removed 1 base from V and 6 bases from J, with 12 bases in between. The CDR3 sequence is 15 residues long. CDR3 loop: CASSLGPLFAGELFF. Written as DNA, the CDR3 is TGTGCCAGCAGCTTAGGCCCCCTTTTCGCCGGGGAGCTGTTTTTT.

The chain links TRBV12-3 or TRBV12-4 to TRBJ2-5, with D unclear. CDR3 length: 12 amino acids. Trimming stripped 7 bases from V and 1 base from J, with 7 bases between. The CDR3 bases are TGTGCCAGCAACCACGGCCAAGAGACCCAGTACTTC. Its protein product is CASNHGQETQYF.

The rearrangement uses TRBV12-5 and TRBJ2-3, with 9 positions matching TRBD2. Unmatched junction bases numbered 6, after V lost 7 bases and J lost 1 base. This CDR3 has 15 residues. Germline CDR1 LGHNT, CDR2 FRNRAP. CDR3 DNA: TGTGCTAGTGTCAGCGGGGGGCCGGGCACAGATACGCAGTATTTT. It encodes CASVSGGPGTDTQYF. Supplemented by reference TRBV12-5 and TRBJ2-3, the full variable domain reads DARVTQTPRHKVTEMGQEVTMRCQPILGHNTVFWYRQTMMQGLELLAYFRNRAPLDDSGMPKDRFSAEMPDATLATLKIQPSEPRDSAVYFCASVSGGPGTDTQYFGPGTRLTVL.

The chain combines TRBV7-2 with TRBJ1-4, with D uncertain. The germline V gene encodes CDR1 SGHTA and CDR2 FQGNSA. Trimming left V 5 bases short and J 0 bases short, with 10 bases between. The CDR3 is 15 amino acids. In nucleotides, the CDR3 is TGTGCCAGCAGCCAACAACTCGCAACTAATGAAAAACTGTTTTTT. Its protein is CASSQQLATNEKLFF.

Comments on this clonotype: Just one base apart from a much larger clone, this may be a read error. This chain joins TRBV25-1 and TRBJ2-1; weak D call: TRBD1 (5 bases). Germline lookup yields CDR1 MGHDK and CDR2 SYGVNS. Trimming pared 0 bases from V and 8 bases from J, leaving 20 bases between. The CDR3 spans 17 residues. CDR3 protein: CASSEYIRERGRDEQFF. CDR3 bases: TGTGCCAGCAGTGAATATATTCGAGAAAGGGGTCGGGATGAGCAGTTCTTC.

This clonotype was detected only a few times. CDR3 sequence: CATSARAGELFF. The CDR3 DNA is TGTGCCACCAGTGCAAGGGCCGGGGAGCTGTTTTTT. This chain uses TRBV24-1 with TRBJ2-2; D ambiguous. The germline V and J ends were trimmed by 5 bases and 6 bases, with 6 bases remaining between them. Germline-derived CDR1 and CDR2 are KGHDR and SFDVKD. The CDR3 consists of 12 residues.

This clonotype showed up many times. The rearrangement joins TRBV5-5 to TRBJ2-3, with TRBD2 identical over 8 bases. V lost 3 bases, J lost 3 bases, and 6 bases stayed unmatched. CDR3 size: 15 residues. The V gene's germline CDR1 is SGHKS and CDR2 YYEKEE (reference sequence). The CDR3 here is CASSYGGVGTDTQYF. Here the CDR3 DNA reads TGTGCCAGCAGCTACGGGGGGGTTGGAACAGATACGCAGTATTTT. The full variable domain, completed using reference TRBV5-5 and TRBJ2-3, is DAGVTQSPTHLIKTRGQQVTLRCSPISGHKSVSWYQQVLGQGPQFIFQYYEKEERGRGNFPDRFSARQFPNYSSELNVNALLLGDSALYLCASSYGGVGTDTQYFGPGTRLTVL.

The genes are TRBV28 and TRBJ2-6; D might be TRBD2 (5 bases). CDR1 and CDR2 from the germline V gene are MDHEN and SYDVKM. The V and J ends lost 7 bases and 3 bases respectively, with 16 bases between them. CDR3 length: 16 amino acids. The CDR3 DNA reads as TGTGCCAGCACCCTAAAGGAGGTGGGTGGGGCCAACGTCCTGACTTTC. Translation gives CASTLKEVGGANVLTF.

The sample holds a few counts of this clonotype. In DNA form, the CDR3 reads TGTGCCAGCAGCTTAGTCGCAGAGACAGTCCCCTATGGCTACACCTTC. Translation: CASSLVAETVPYGYTF. V and J are TRBV7-9 and TRBJ1-2, with D possibly matching TRBD1 (5 bases). Trimming shortened V by 1 base and J by 4 bases, and 16 bases separated the two germline ends. Germline V gene sequence: CDR1 SEHNR, CDR2 FQNEAQ (reference sequence). This CDR3 spans 16 amino acids.

This clonotype was counted only a few times. This chain connects TRBV20-1 to TRBJ2-3; 9 bases map to TRBD2. Per the germline V gene, CDR1 is DFQATT and CDR2 is SNEGSKA (reference sequence). The ends lost 0 bases at V and 0 bases at J; junction bases unmatched: 7. There are 17 residues in the CDR3. CDR3 protein: CSAREASGDPSTDTQYF. The CDR3 nucleotides are TGCAGTGCTAGAGAGGCTAGCGGGGACCCTAGCACAGATACGCAGTATTTT.

This clonotype was recorded at least ten times. CDR3 loop: CASSPRTGGVNEQYF. The CDR3 DNA is TGTGCCAGCAGCCCAAGGACAGGGGGCGTCAACGAGCAGTACTTC. The chain recombines TRBV7-2 with TRBJ2-7, with TRBD1 identical over 11 bases. With 5 bases clipped from V and 5 bases from J, the junction kept 8 bases outside the gene matches. The V gene's germline CDR1 is SGHTA and CDR2 FQGNSA. CDR3 size: 15 residues.

This chain connects TRBV7-9 to TRBJ2-5; the match to TRBD2 covers 9 bases. The CDR3 extends over 16 amino acids. Germline CDR1 is SEHNR and CDR2 is FQNEAQ (reference sequence). V was clipped by 1 base and J by 1 base; unmatched bases: 4. As DNA, the CDR3 is TGTGCCAGCAGCTTAGGCCTGGGACTAGCCCAAGAGACCCAGTACTTC. It encodes CASSLGLGLAQETQYF.

This clonotype turned up a few times. The rearrangement joins TRBV10-3 to TRBJ2-4; TRBD1 agrees at 9 bases. Per the germline V gene, CDR1 is ENHRY and CDR2 is SYGVKD. V lost 0 bases, J lost 1 base, and 4 bases stayed unmatched. The CDR3 is 17 amino acids. CDR3 amino acids: CAISESPGQGAKNIQYF. As DNA, the CDR3 is TGTGCCATCAGTGAGTCTCCGGGACAGGGTGCCAAAAACATTCAGTACTTC.